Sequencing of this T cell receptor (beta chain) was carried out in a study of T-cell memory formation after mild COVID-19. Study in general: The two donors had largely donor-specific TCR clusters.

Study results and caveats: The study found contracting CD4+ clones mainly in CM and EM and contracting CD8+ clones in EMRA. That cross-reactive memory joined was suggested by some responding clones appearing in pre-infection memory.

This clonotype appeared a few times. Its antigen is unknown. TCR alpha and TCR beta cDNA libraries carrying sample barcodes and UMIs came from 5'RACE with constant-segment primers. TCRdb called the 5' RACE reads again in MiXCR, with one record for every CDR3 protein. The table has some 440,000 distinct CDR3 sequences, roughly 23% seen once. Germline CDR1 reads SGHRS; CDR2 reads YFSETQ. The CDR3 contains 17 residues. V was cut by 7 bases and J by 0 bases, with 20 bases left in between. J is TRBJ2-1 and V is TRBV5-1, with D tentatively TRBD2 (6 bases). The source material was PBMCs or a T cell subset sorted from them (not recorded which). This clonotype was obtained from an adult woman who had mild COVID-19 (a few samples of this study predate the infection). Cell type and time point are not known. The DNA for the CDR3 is TGCGCCAGCCAACCGGTCGGTCGGGGGAGCTCCTACAATGAGCAGTTCTTC. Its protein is CASQPVGRGSSYNEQFF. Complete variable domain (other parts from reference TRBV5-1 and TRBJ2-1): KAGVTQTPRYLIKTRGQQVTLSCSPISGHRSVSWYQQTPGQGLQFLFEYFSETQRNKGNFPGRFSGRQFSNSRSEMNVSTLELGDSALYLCASQPVGRGSSYNEQFFGPGTRLTVL.